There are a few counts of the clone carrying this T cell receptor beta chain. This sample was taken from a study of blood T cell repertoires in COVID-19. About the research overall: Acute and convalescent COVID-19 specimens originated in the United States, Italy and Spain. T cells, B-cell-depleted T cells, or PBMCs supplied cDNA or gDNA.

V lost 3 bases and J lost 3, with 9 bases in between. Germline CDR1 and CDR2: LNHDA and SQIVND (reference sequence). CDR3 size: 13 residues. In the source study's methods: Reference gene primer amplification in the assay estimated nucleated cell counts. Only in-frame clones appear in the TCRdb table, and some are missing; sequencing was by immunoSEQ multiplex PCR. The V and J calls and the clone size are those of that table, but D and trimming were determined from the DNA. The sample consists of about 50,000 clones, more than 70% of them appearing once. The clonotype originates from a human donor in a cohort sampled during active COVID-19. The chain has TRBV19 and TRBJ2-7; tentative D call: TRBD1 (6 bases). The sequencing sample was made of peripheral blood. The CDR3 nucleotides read TGTGCCAGTAGTATGACAGGACACTACGAGCAGTACTTC. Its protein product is CASSMTGHYEQYF.